This TCR beta chain was identified in a study of T cells in localized non-small cell lung cancer. Whole-study findings and limits: Appearances in adjacent lung were noted for a median approximately 58 of the top 100 tumor clones. Heterogeneity remains possible, as sequencing covered one tumor region only. Greater T cell density in blood accompanied longer overall survival. The greatest T cell clonality was found in uninvolved adjacent lung (higher than in tumor).

The protocol was immunoSEQ multiplex PCR, while the TCRdb copy is restricted to in-frame clones and leaves out a portion. The table has approximately 70,000 clones, roughly nine tenths seen once; the top ten hold just over 20%. Trimming shortened V by 1 base and J by 5 bases, and 8 bases separated the two germline ends. Germline CDR1 reads SGHDN; CDR2 reads FVKESK. This CDR3 spans 13 amino acids. In the case of this clone: Its antigen remains unidentified.

The sequence was obtained from a male donor at least 60 years old with stage III squamous cell lung carcinoma. The chain joins TRBV14 to TRBJ2-5; D is unresolved. The sequencing here drew on peripheral blood, taken before any cancer treatment. CDR3 amino acids: CASSQAGRETQYF. The CDR3 bases are TGTGCCAGCAGCCAAGCAGGTCGGGAGACCCAGTACTTC.